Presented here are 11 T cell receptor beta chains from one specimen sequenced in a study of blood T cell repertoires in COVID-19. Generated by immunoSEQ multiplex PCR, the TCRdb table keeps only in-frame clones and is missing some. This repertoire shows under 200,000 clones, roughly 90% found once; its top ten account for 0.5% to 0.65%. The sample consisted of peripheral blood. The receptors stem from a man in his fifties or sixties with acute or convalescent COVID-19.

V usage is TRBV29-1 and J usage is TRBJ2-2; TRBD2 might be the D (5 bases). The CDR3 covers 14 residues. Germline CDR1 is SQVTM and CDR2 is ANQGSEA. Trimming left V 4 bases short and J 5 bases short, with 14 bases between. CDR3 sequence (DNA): TGCAGCGTTGTCCCGGGAAGTGGTACCGGGGAGCTGTTTTTT. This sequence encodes CSVVPGSGTGELFF.

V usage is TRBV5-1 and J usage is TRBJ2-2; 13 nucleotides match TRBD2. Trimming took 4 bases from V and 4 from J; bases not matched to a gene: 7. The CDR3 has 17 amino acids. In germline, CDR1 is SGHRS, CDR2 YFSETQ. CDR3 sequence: CASSGGLAGKTTGELFF. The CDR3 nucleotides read TGCGCCAGCAGCGGGGGACTAGCGGGAAAAACCACCGGGGAGCTGTTTTTT.

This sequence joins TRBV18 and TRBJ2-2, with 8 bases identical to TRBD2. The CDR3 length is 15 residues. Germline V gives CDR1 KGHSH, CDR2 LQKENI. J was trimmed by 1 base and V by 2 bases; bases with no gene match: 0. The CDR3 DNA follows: TGTGCCAGCTCACCAGCGGGGGGGAACACCGGGGAGCTGTTTTTT. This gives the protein CASSPAGGNTGELFF.

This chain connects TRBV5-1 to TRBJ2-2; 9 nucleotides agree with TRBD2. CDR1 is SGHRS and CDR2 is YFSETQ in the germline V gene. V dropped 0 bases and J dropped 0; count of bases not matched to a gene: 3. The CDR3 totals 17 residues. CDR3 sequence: CASSLGGLASNTGELFF. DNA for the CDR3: TGCGCCAGCAGCTTGGGAGGACTAGCGTCGAACACCGGGGAGCTGTTTTTT.

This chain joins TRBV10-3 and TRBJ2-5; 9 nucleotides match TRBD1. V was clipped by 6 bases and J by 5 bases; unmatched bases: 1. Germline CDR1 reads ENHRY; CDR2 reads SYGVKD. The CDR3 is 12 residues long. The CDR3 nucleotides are TGTGCCATCAGGGACAGGGGCGAGACCCAGTACTTC. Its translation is CAIRDRGETQYF.

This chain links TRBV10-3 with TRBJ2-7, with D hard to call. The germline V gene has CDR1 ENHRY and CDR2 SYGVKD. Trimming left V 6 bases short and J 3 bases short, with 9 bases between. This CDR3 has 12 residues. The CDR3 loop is CAISQTIYEQYF. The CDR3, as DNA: TGTGCCATCAGCCAGACAATCTACGAGCAGTACTTC.

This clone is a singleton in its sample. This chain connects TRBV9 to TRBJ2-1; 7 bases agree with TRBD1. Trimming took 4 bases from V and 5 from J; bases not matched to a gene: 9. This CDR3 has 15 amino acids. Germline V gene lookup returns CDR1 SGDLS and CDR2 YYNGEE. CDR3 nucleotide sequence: TGTGCCAGCAGCCGACCCGACAGGGCTAACAATGAGCAGTTCTTC. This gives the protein CASSRPDRANNEQFF. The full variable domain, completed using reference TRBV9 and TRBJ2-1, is DSGVTQTPKHLITATGQRVTLRCSPRSGDLSVYWYQQSLDQGLQFLIQYYNGEERAKGNILERFSAQQFPDLHSELNLSSLELGDSALYFCASSRPDRANNEQFFGPGTRLTVL.

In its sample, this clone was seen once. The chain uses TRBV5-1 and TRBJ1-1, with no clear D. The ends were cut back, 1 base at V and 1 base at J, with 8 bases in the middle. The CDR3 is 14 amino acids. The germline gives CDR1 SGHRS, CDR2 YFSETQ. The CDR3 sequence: CASSLYYKNTEAFF. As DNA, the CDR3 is TGCGCCAGCAGCTTGTATTACAAGAACACTGAAGCTTTCTTT.

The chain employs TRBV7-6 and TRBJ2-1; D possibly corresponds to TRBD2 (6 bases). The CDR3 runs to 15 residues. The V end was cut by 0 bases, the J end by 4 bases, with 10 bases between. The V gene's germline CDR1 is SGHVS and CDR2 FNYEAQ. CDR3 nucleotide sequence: TGTGCCAGCAGCTTAGCAGTAGCGGAGTACAATGAGCAGTTCTTC. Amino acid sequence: CASSLAVAEYNEQFF.

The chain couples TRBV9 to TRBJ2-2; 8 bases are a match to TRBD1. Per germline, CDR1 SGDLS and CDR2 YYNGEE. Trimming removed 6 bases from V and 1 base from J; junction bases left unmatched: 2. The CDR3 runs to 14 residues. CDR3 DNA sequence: TGTGCCAGCAACACAGGGGGGAACACCGGGGAGCTGTTTTTT. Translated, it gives CASNTGGNTGELFF.

CDR3 in amino acids: CASNMGGTQSESGYTF. CDR3 in DNA: TGTGCCAGTAACATGGGGGGGACCCAGTCGGAGTCTGGCTACACCTTC. This chain joins TRBV19 and TRBJ1-2; D may be TRBD1 (5 bases). CDR3 length: 16 residues. Germline V CDR1 and CDR2: LNHDA, SQIVND (reference sequence). With 7 bases removed from V and 7 bases from J, the gap between germline ends came to 25 bases. Full variable domain (missing parts from reference TRBV19 and TRBJ1-2): DGGITQSPKYLFRKEGQNVTLSCEQNLNHDAMYWYRQDPGQGLRLIYYSQIVNDFQKGDIAEGYSVSREKKESFPLTVTSAQKNPTAFYLCASNMGGTQSESGYTFGSGTRLTVV.